This is a list of T cell receptor beta chains from one sample in a study of blood T cell repertoires in COVID-19. Generated by immunoSEQ multiplex PCR, the TCRdb table keeps only in-frame clones and is missing some. The table has 300,000 to 400,000 clones, 65% to 90% seen once; the top ten hold 4% to 5.5%. The specimen sequenced was PBMCs or T cells enriched from blood (not recorded which). The receptors here all came from a woman aged 40 to 50 with acute COVID-19. Both conserved end residues are part of each CDR3. A D gene is named only where the DNA matches it firmly. A row's size may be missing; if present it is once, few, many or a size class.

once - TRBJ1-2 TRBV4-3 CASSQVTGANYGYTF TGCGCCAGCAGCCAAGTAACAGGAGCTAACTATGGCTACACCTTC
- TRBD2 TRBJ2-1 TRBV27 CASSLSFLAGGRGNEQFF TGTGCCAGCAGTTTATCGTTTCTAGCGGGGGGGCGCGGCAATGAGCAGTTCTTC
- - TRBJ2-7 TRBV12-3/TRBV12-4 CASSSYREGEQYF TGTGCCAGCAGTTCCTACAGGGAAGGCGAGCAGTACTTC
- - TRBJ1-1 TRBV7-2 CASSQFSGDTEAFF TGTGCCAGCAGCCAGTTTTCCGGGGACACTGAAGCTTTCTTT
- - TRBJ2-7 TRBV10-3 CATDNQTGYGEQYF TGTGCCACCGACAACCAAACAGGGTATGGCGAGCAGTACTTC
- TRBD1 TRBJ1-2 TRBV18 CASSPLATGIYGYTF TGTGCCAGCTCACCACTCGCGACAGGGATCTATGGCTACACCTTC
- - TRBJ2-4 TRBV7-9 CASSSAEGGGNIQYF TGTGCCAGCAGCTCGGCGGAGGGGGGAGGGAACATTCAGTACTTC
- - TRBJ1-1 TRBV6-1 CASSERVRGNTEAFF TGTGCCAGCAGTGAACGGGTCAGGGGAAACACTGAAGCTTTCTTT
- TRBD1 TRBJ1-5 TRBV5-8 CASSWAGTGNQPQHF TGTGCCAGCAGCTGGGCCGGGACAGGCAATCAGCCCCAGCATTTT
- - TRBJ2-2 TRBV27 CASSLLRSAGELFF TGTGCCAGCAGTTTATTGCGGTCGGCCGGGGAGCTGTTTTTT
- - TRBJ2-7 TRBV6-5 CASSRGYYEQYF TGTGCCAGCAGCCGAGGTTACTACGAGCAGTACTTC
- TRBD2 TRBJ2-1 TRBV6-5 CASSSEGLADNEQFF TGTGCCAGCAGTTCCGAAGGACTAGCGGACAATGAGCAGTTCTTC
- - TRBJ1-1 TRBV10-3 CAISSQGGNTEAFF TGTGCCATCAGTTCCCAAGGAGGTAACACTGAAGCTTTCTTT
few - TRBJ1-1 TRBV27 CASSLDFGWEAFF TGTGCCAGCAGTTTAGATTTCGGGTGGGAAGCTTTCTTT
- TRBD1 TRBJ2-7 TRBV28 CASSAPGTAAYEQYF TGTGCCAGCAGTGCCCCCGGGACAGCAGCCTACGAGCAGTACTTC
- TRBD1 TRBJ1-3 TRBV7-8 CASSLGGQGGYTIYF TGTGCCAGCAGCTTAGGGGGACAGGGTGGTTACACCATATATTTT
few - TRBJ2-1 TRBV7-6 CASSPVAGSSSYNEQFF TGTGCCAGCAGCCCGGTAGCTGGGTCGAGCTCCTACAATGAGCAGTTCTTC